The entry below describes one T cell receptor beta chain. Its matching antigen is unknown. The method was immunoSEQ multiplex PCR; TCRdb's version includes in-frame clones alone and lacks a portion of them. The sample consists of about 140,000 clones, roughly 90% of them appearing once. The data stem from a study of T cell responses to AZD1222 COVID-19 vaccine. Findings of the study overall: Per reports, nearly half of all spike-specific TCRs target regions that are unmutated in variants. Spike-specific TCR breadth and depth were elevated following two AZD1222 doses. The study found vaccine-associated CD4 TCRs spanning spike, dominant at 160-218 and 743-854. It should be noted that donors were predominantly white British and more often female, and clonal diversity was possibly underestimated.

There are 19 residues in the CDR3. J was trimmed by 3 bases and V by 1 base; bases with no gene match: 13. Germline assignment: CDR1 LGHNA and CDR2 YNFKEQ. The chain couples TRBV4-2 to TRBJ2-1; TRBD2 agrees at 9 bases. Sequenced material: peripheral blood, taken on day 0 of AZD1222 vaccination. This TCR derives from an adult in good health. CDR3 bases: TGTGCCAGCAGCCAAGGGAGTAGCGGGAGTGGTAAGGTCTACAATGAGCAGTTCTTC. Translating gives CASSQGSSGSGKVYNEQFF.